This T cell receptor beta chain came from a study of blood T cell repertoires in COVID-19. Turning to the study itself: Sites in the United States, Italy and Spain provided acute and convalescent COVID-19 samples.

Generated by immunoSEQ multiplex PCR, the TCRdb table keeps only in-frame clones and is missing some. The sample shows tens of thousands of clones, almost 95% of them seen only once. The sample was peripheral blood. This TCR was recovered from a man aged 45-65 years with active COVID-19.

The CDR3 DNA follows: TGTGCCAGCAGTTACTGGGAGGCGGGGGGCAACTATGGCTACACCTTC. Protein: CASSYWEAGGNYGYTF. The rearrangement uses TRBV6-5 and TRBJ1-2, with D tentatively TRBD1 (6 bases). Germline V gene data show CDR1 as MNHEY and CDR2 as SVGAGI. V lost 1 base and J 2 bases, leaving 14 bases between the germline ends. The CDR3 is 16 residues long.